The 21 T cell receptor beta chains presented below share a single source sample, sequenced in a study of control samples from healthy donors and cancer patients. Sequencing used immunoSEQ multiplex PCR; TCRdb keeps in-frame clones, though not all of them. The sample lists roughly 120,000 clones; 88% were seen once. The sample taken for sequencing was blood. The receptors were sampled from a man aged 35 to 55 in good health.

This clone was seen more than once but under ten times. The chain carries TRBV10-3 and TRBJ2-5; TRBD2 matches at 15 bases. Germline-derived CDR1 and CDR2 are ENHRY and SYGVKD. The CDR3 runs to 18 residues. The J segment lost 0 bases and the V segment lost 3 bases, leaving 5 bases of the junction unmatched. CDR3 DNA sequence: TGTGCCATCAGTGATGGGACTAGCGGGGGGATAGACCAAGAGACCCAGTACTTC. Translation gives CAISDGTSGGIDQETQYF.

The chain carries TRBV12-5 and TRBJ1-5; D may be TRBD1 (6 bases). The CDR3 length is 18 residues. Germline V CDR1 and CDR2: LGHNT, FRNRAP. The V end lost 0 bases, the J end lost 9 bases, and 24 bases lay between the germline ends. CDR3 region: CASGLVLKGVKFESPQHF. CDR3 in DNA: TGTGCTAGTGGTTTGGTACTGAAGGGGGTAAAATTTGAATCGCCCCAGCATTTT.

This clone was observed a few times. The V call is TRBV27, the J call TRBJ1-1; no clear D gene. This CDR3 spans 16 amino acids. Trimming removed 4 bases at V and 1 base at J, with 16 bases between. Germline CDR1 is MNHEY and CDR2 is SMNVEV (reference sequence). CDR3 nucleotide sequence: TGTGCCAGCAGTTGGGGATCGAAGACCAGGAACACTGAAGCTTTCTTT. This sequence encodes CASSWGSKTRNTEAFF.

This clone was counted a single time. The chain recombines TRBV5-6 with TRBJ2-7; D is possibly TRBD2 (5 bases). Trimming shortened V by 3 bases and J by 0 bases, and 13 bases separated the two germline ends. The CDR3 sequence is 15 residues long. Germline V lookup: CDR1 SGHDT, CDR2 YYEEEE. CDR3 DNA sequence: TGTGCCAGCAGCTCCCTATGGAGGCGCTCCTACGAGCAGTACTTC. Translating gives CASSSLWRRSYEQYF.

CDR3 protein: CAAGQYNEQYF. CDR3 bases: TGTGCCGCGGGACAGTATAACGAGCAGTACTTC. The chain employs TRBV30 and TRBJ2-7, with D perhaps TRBD1 (7 bases). Germline assignment: CDR1 GTSNPN and CDR2 SVGIG (reference sequence). Deletions cut 8 bases from V and 5 bases from J, with 13 bases between. This CDR3 is 11 amino acids long.

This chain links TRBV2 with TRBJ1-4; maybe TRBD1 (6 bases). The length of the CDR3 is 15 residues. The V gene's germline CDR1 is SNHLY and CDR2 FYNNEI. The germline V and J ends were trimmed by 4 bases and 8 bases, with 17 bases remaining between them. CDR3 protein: CASSGRGGAFEKLFF. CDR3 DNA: TGTGCCAGCAGTGGCCGGGGGGGCGCGTTCGAAAAACTGTTTTTT.

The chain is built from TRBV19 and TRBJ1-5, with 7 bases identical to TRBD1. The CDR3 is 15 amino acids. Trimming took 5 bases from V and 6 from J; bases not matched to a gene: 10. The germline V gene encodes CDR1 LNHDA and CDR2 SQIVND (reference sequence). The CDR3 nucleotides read TGTGCCAGTAGTCGCAGACAGGGTGTCGGTCAGCCCCAGCATTTT. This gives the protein CASSRRQGVGQPQHF.

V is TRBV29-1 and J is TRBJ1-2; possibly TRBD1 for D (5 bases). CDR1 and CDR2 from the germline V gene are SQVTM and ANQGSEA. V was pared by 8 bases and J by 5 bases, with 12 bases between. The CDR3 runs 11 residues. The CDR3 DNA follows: TGCAGCACCCCGGGGCAGTATGGCTACACCTTC. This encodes CSTPGQYGYTF.

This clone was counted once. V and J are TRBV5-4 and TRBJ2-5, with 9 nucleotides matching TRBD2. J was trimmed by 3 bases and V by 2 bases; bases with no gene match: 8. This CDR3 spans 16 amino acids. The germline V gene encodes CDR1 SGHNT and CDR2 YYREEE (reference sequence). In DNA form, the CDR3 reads TGTGCCAGCAGCTTTCGAACTAGCGGGCCGAAAGAGACCCAGTACTTC. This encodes CASSFRTSGPKETQYF.

The CDR3 sequence is CASSLGHRDPNTGELFF. The CDR3 coding sequence is TGCGCCAGCAGCTTGGGCCACAGGGACCCGAACACCGGGGAGCTGTTTTTT. The chain employs TRBV5-1 and TRBJ2-2, with D tentatively TRBD1 (6 bases). This CDR3 is 17 amino acids long. The V gene lost 0 bases and the J gene lost 0 bases, with 12 bases spanning the gap. CDR1 SGHRS and CDR2 YFSETQ come from the germline V gene.

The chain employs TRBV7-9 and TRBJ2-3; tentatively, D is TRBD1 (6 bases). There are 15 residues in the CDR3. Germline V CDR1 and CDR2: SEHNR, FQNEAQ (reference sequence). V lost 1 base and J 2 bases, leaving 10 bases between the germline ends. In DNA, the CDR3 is TGTGCCAGCAGCTTAGTATTGGGGGCCACAGATACGCAGTATTTT. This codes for CASSLVLGATDTQYF.

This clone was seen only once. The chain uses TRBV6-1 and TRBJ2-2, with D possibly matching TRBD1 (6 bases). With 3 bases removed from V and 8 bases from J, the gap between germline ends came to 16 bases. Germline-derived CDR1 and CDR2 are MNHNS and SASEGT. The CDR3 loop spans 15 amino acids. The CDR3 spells CASSDQGHPGGELFF. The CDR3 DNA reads TGTGCCAGCAGTGACCAGGGGCACCCGGGAGGGGAGCTGTTTTTT.

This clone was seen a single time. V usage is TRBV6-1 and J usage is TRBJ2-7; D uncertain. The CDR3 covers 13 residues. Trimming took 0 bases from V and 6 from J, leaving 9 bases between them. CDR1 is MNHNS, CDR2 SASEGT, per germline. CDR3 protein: CASSEAPPFEQYF. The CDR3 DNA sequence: TGTGCCAGCAGTGAAGCGCCCCCTTTCGAGCAGTACTTC.

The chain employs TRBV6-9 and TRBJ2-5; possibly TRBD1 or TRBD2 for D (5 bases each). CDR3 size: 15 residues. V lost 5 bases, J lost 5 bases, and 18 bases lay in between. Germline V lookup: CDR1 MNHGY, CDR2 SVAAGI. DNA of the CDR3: TGTGCCAGCAGTGCGGACCCGGGACCTCCGGAGACCCAGTACTTC. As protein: CASSADPGPPETQYF.

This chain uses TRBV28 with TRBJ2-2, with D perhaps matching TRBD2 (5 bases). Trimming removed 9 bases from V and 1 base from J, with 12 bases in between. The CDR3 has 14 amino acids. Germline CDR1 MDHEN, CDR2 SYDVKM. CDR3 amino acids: CASRKDLNTGELFF. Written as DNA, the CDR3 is TGTGCCAGTCGGAAGGACTTGAACACCGGGGAGCTGTTTTTT.

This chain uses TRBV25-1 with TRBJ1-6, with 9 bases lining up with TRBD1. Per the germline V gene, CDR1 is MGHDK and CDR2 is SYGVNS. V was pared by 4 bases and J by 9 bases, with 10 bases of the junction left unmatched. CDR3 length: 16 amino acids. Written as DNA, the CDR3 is TGTGCCAGCAGTGGGCCATTCGGGACAGGGTTTTCACCCCTCCACTTT. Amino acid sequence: CASSGPFGTGFSPLHF.

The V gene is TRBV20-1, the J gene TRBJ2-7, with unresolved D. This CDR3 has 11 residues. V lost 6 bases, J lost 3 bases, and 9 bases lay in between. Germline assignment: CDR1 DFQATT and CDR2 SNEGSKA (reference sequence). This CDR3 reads CSARRVYEQYF. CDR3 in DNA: TGCAGTGCCCGGAGAGTCTACGAGCAGTACTTC.

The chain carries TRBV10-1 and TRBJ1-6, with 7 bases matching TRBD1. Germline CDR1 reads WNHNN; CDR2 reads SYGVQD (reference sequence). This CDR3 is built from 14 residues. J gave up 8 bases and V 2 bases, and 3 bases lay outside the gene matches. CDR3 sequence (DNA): TGCGCCAGCAGTGAGGCAGGGGGATATTCACCCCTCCACTTT. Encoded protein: CASSEAGGYSPLHF.

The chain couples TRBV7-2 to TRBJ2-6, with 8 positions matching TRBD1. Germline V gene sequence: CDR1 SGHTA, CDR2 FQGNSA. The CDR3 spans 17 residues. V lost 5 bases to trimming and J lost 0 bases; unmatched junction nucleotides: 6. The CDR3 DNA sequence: TGTGCCAGCAGCCCCGGACAGGGCTTCTCTGGGGCCAACGTCCTGACTTTC. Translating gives CASSPGQGFSGANVLTF.

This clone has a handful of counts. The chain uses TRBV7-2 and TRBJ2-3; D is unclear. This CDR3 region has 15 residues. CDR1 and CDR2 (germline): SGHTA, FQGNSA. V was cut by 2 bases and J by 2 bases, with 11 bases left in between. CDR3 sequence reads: CASSLPGVVTDTQYF. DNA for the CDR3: TGTGCCAGCAGCTTACCTGGCGTGGTCACAGATACGCAGTATTTT.

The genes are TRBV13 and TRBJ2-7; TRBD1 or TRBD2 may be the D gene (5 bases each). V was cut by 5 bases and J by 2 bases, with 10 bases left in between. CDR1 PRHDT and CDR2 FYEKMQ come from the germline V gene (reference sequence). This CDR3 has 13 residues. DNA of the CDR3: TGTGCCAGCAGCCGGGGACGTGCCTACGAGCAGTACTTC. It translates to CASSRGRAYEQYF.